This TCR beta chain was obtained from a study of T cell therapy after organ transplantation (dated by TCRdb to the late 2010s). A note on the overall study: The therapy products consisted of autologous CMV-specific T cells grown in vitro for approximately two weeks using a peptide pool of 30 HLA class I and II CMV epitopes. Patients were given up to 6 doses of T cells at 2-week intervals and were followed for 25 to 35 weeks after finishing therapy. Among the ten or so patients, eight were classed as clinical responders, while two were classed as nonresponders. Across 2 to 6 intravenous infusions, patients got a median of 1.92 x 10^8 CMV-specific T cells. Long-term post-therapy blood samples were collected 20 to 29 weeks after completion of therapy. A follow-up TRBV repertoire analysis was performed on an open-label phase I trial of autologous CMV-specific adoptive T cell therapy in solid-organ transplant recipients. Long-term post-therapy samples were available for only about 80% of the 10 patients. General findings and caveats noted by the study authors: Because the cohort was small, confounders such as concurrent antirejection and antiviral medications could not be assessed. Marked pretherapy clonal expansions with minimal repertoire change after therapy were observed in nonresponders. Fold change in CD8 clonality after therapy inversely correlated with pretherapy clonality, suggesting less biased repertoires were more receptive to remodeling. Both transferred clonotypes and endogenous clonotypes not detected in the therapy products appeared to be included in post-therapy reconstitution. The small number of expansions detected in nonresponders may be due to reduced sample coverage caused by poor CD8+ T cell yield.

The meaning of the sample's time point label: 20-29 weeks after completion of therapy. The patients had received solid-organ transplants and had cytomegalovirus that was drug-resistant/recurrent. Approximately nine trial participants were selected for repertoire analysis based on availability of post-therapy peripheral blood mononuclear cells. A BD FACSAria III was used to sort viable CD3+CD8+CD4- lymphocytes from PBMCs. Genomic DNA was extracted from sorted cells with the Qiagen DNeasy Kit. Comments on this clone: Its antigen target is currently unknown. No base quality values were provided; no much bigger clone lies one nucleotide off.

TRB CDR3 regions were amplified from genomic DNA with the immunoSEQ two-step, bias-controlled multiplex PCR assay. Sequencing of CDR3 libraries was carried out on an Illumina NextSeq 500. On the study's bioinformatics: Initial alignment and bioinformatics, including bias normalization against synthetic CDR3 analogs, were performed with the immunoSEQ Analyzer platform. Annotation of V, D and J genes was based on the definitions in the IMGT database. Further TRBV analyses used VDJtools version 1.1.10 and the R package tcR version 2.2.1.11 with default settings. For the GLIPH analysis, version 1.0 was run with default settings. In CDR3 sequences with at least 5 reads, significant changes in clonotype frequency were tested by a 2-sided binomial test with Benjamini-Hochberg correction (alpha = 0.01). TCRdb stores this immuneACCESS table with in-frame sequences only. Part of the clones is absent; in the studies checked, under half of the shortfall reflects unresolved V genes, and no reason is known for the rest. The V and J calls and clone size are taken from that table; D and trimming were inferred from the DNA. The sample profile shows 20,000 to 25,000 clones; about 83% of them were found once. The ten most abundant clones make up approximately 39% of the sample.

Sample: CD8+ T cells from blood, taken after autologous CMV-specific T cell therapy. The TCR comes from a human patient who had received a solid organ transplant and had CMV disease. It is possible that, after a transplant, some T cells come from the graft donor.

The DNA sequence is as follows: TGTGCTAGTGGTTTGGTTCAGGGTGAGCAGTTCTTC. Translated, this is CASGLVQGEQFF. The chain was built from TRBV12-5 and TRBJ2-1; the D gene is perhaps TRBD1, from 5 matching bases. Deletion took 0 bases off V and 9 bases off J, with a span of 6 bases between the germline ends. CDR1 and CDR2 are read off the germline V gene as LGHNT and FRNRAP. CDR3 length: 12 amino acids, cysteine to phenylalanine. Just CDR3 DNA is preserved here, 36 bases in frame from base 1.